This T cell receptor beta chain was retrieved from a study of T cells in Graves' hyperthyroidism and ophthalmopathy. Whole-study results and caveats: Separating ophthalmopathy from stable hyperthyroidism was achieved by a 13 V-J model. Researchers found most expanded thyroid clonotypes above 0.001 in blood as well.

In the case of this clonotype: As yet, its antigen is unknown.

The investigators amplified TCR beta CDR3 regions from RNA transcripts. Researchers ran a first-round RT-PCR on the TCR CDR3 using the HTBI primer set. TCRdb re-derived calls from the multiplex PCR reads in MiXCR, one entry per CDR3 protein. The table lists hundreds of thousands of distinct CDR3 sequences, 15% to 20% of them singletons. This CDR3 is built from 13 residues. The germline V gene has CDR1 MNHEY and CDR2 SMNVEV (reference sequence). V was pared by 9 bases and J by 3 bases, with 11 bases between. The sequencing sample was made of blood. This sequence joins TRBV27 and TRBJ2-2; tentatively, D is TRBD1 (6 bases). This clonotype originated in a young woman with Graves' ophthalmopathy. CDR3 DNA: TGTGCCAGTAGGGGGATGGACACCGGGGAGCTGTTTTTT. Its translation is CASRGMDTGELFF.